These 10 T cell receptor beta chains originate from one sample sequenced in a study of blood T cell repertoires in COVID-19. Measured with immunoSEQ multiplex PCR; TCRdb has only the in-frame clones, and not every one. The table shows about 230,000 clones, with roughly 85% occurring only once. Sequenced input: peripheral blood. The receptors stem from a man aged 35 to 55 with acute or convalescent COVID-19.

This rearrangement joins TRBV21-1 to TRBJ2-1; the table names TRBD1, a call not compared with the DNA. TRBV21-1 represents a pseudogene. CDR3 size: 18 residues. The CDR3 loop is CASSNRTGGASSYNEQFF. Written as DNA, the CDR3 is TGTGCCAGCAGCAATCGGACAGGGGGCGCGAGCTCCTACAATGAGCAGTTCTTC.

The chain combines TRBV9 with TRBJ2-5; D perhaps matches TRBD2 (5 bases). This CDR3 has 15 amino acids. The germline CDR1 and CDR2 sequences are SGDLS and YYNGEE. Trimming cost V 2 bases and J 2 bases, with 13 bases left between them. CDR3 sequence (DNA): TGTGCCAGCAGCGTGGGAGCCGGGAATCAAGAGACCCAGTACTTC. It specifies CASSVGAGNQETQYF.

V gene TRBV7-2 combines with J gene TRBJ1-5, with TRBD1 identical over 8 bases. The V segment lost 5 bases and the J segment 6 bases; nucleotides outside the gene matches: 9. This CDR3 has 15 residues. Germline V gene sequence: CDR1 SGHTA, CDR2 FQGNSA. The DNA of the CDR3 is TGTGCCAGCAGCGCTCGACAGGGGACTGGTCAGCCCCAGCATTTT. This translates into CASSARQGTGQPQHF.

The J gene is TRBJ1-3, the V gene TRBV19; 7 bases fit TRBD1. From germline, CDR1 is LNHDA and CDR2 SQIVND (reference sequence). The CDR3 sequence is 13 residues long. V lost 9 bases and J lost 4; bases outside the gene matches: 6. CDR3 coding DNA: TGTGCCAGCCCGACAGGGACGGGAAACACCATATATTTT. Protein product: CASPTGTGNTIYF.

The chain employs TRBV3-1 (or the pseudogene TRBV3-2) and TRBJ2-3, with 8 nucleotides matching TRBD2. The germline V gene encodes CDR1 LGHDT and CDR2 YNNKEL (reference sequence). Losses at the gene ends were 4 bases for V and 2 bases for J; bases not matched to a gene: 8. This CDR3 is 16 amino acids long. CDR3 DNA sequence: TGTGCCAGCAGCCCTCGGGTAGCGGGAATCACAGATACGCAGTATTTT. Translating gives CASSPRVAGITDTQYF.

The chain recombines TRBV5-4 with TRBJ2-5, with 7 positions matching TRBD1. Germline V gene data show CDR1 as SGHNT and CDR2 as YYREEE (reference sequence). V dropped 1 base and J dropped 3; count of bases not matched to a gene: 6. This CDR3 region has 15 residues. The CDR3 here is CASSLPGTVKETQYF. CDR3 bases: TGTGCCAGCAGCTTGCCCGGGACAGTGAAAGAGACCCAGTACTTC.

V usage is TRBV5-1 and J usage is TRBJ1-2, with 8 bases fitting TRBD1. Germline trimming cut 6 bases from V and 3 bases from J; bases unmatched to any gene: 7. CDR3 length equals 14 residues. The germline gives CDR1 SGHRS, CDR2 YFSETQ. The DNA of the CDR3 is TGCGCCAGCAAGATAGGACAGGGATACTATGGCTACACCTTC. Protein sequence: CASKIGQGYYGYTF.

This clone was counted once. Other DNA sequences within the sample encode an identical CDR3. The rearrangement uses TRBV7-2 and TRBJ1-1; D gene uncertain. V was trimmed by 4 bases and J by 1 base, leaving 7 bases between them. Germline values: CDR1 SGHTA, CDR2 FQGNSA. The CDR3 has 13 amino acids. The DNA for the CDR3 is TGTGCCAGCAGCTCTTACAGGAACACTGAAGCTTTCTTT. Residues: CASSSYRNTEAFF.

There are a few counts of this clone. This chain links TRBV3-1 (or the pseudogene TRBV3-2) with TRBJ2-1, with 7 nucleotides matching TRBD2. The CDR3 has 16 amino acids. Germline V gene data show CDR1 as LGHDT and CDR2 as YNNKEL (reference sequence). The V gene end was trimmed by 0 bases and the J gene end by 5 bases; junction bases not matched to a gene: 7. The chain's CDR3 is CASSQEIQREDNEQFF. In DNA form, the CDR3 reads TGTGCCAGCAGCCAAGAGATCCAGCGGGAAGACAATGAGCAGTTCTTC.

This rearrangement joins TRBV11-1 to TRBJ2-2, with 8 bases fitting TRBD1. The CDR3 sequence is 16 residues long. The junction had 10 bases not matched to a gene; V was cut back by 6 bases and J by 4 bases. Per germline, CDR1 SGHAT and CDR2 FQDESV (reference sequence). The CDR3 loop reads CASSDTTGVGTGELFF. CDR3 nucleotide sequence: TGTGCCAGCAGTGACACGACAGGGGTGGGCACCGGGGAGCTGTTTTTT.